The sequence of this T cell receptor beta chain was determined in a study of Graves' ophthalmopathy and Graves' hyperthyroidism. Study observations and caveats: Thyroid clonotypes that were expanded above 0.001 frequency mostly also appeared in blood.

Amplification of the TCR beta CDR3 regions used RNA transcripts (as template). Amplification began with first-round RT-PCR using HTBI primers, then second-round multiplex PCR was performed. From the multiplex PCR reads, TCRdb called clonotypes with MiXCR, one entry per CDR3 protein. There are hundreds of thousands of distinct CDR3 sequences in the sample; around a fifth occur only once, and 7.1% lies in the top ten. The germline V gene encodes CDR1 LNHNV and CDR2 YYDKDF (reference sequence). J gave up 0 bases and V 4 bases, and 3 bases lay outside the gene matches. The CDR3 loop spans 15 amino acids. This clonotype was recorded many times. Its antigen is currently unknown.

This TCR derives from a woman aged 18-29 years with stable Graves' hyperthyroidism. Some clones in this sample may be carry-over from other donors' samples. The chain carries TRBV15 and TRBJ1-5; 7 nucleotides match TRBD1. The source material was peripheral blood. The CDR3 loop is CATSKTGDSNQPQHF. CDR3 coding DNA: TGTGCCACCAGCAAAACAGGGGATAGCAATCAGCCCCAGCATTTT.